One and the same sample provided the 8 T cell receptor beta chains below, sequenced in a study of blood T cell repertoires in COVID-19. Sequenced by immunoSEQ multiplex PCR; TCRdb stores in-frame clones only, minus some. The sample consists of approximately 200,000 clones, about nine tenths of them appearing once. The specimen sequenced was peripheral blood. These receptors were obtained from an older woman with acute or convalescent COVID-19.

The rearrangement uses TRBV2 and TRBJ1-4, with TRBD1 identical over 9 bases. V shed 6 bases, J shed 7 bases, and the junction held 6 bases outside the gene matches. The CDR3 consists of 14 residues. Germline V gene lookup returns CDR1 SNHLY and CDR2 FYNNEI. As DNA, the CDR3 is TGTGCCAGCAGAGGGACAGGGTGGAGTGAAAAACTGTTTTTT. It yields the protein CASRGTGWSEKLFF.

This clone was picked up one time. This chain uses TRBV6-5 with TRBJ1-5; D is perhaps TRBD1 (5 bases). Trimming took 2 bases from V and 5 from J, leaving 13 bases between them. This CDR3 has 15 residues. The germline gives CDR1 MNHEY, CDR2 SVGAGI. This CDR3 is CASSYTTGADQPQHF. The CDR3 bases are TGTGCCAGCAGTTACACAACAGGTGCGGATCAGCCCCAGCATTTT.

J is TRBJ2-7 and V is TRBV27; 8 nucleotides agree with TRBD2. Germline loops: CDR1 MNHEY, CDR2 SMNVEV (reference sequence). With V trimmed by 5 bases and J by 3 bases, 9 bases remained unmatched. The CDR3 spans 15 residues. Written as DNA, the CDR3 is TGTGCCAGCAGTACGAGCGGGAGCTGGCGCTACGAGCAGTACTTC. This codes for CASSTSGSWRYEQYF.

The CDR3: CAWSTTGGRETQYF. Here the CDR3 DNA reads TGTGCCTGGAGTACCACAGGGGGCCGAGAGACCCAGTACTTC. The chain combines TRBV30 with TRBJ2-5, with 9 bases fitting TRBD1. Germline trimming cut 2 bases from V and 4 bases from J; bases unmatched to any gene: 5. Germline V gene sequence: CDR1 GTSNPN, CDR2 SVGIG (reference sequence). This CDR3 has 14 amino acids.

The rearrangement joins TRBV6-5 to TRBJ1-5, with 7 bases matching TRBD1. The CDR3 length is 13 residues. Trimming removed 7 bases from V and 4 bases from J; junction bases left unmatched: 4. CDR1 MNHEY and CDR2 SVGAGI come from the germline V gene. The CDR3 DNA sequence: TGTGCCAGCATGGGGGACAGAAATCAGCCCCAGCATTTT. Residues: CASMGDRNQPQHF.

The rearrangement uses TRBV27 and TRBJ1-2; 8 bases map to TRBD1. The germline V gene encodes CDR1 MNHEY and CDR2 SMNVEV (reference sequence). The V and J ends lost 5 bases and 0 bases, in that order; junction bases with no gene match: 2. This CDR3 region has 14 residues. In DNA, the CDR3 is TGTGCCAGCAGTCGGGACAGGTCTAACTATGGCTACACCTTC. This translates into CASSRDRSNYGYTF.

The chain couples TRBV5-1 to TRBJ2-1, with a possible D match to TRBD2 (6 bases). CDR1 and CDR2 from the germline V gene are SGHRS and YFSETQ. This CDR3 has 14 amino acids. The V gene lost 4 bases and the J gene lost 9 bases, with 17 bases spanning the gap. The CDR3 region is CASSLAEGRSEQFF. The CDR3 DNA reads as TGCGCCAGCAGCCTTGCGGAGGGCCGCAGTGAGCAGTTCTTC.

V usage is TRBV9 and J usage is TRBJ2-5, with a weak D call TRBD2 (7 bases). V was clipped by 0 bases and J by 1 base, with 16 bases between them. The CDR3 totals 17 residues. Germline V gene sequence: CDR1 SGDLS, CDR2 YYNGEE. The CDR3 protein is CASSVGGRGGSQETQYF. In DNA form, the CDR3 reads TGTGCCAGCAGCGTAGGAGGGCGCGGGGGCTCCCAAGAGACCCAGTACTTC.